A single sample is the source of the 13 T cell receptor beta chains below, sequenced in a study of graft-versus-host responses after intestinal transplantation. The method was immunoSEQ multiplex PCR; TCRdb's version includes in-frame clones alone and lacks a portion of them. This sample has about 98,000 clones, with 86% found just once. The source was PBMCs, collected 255 days after intestinal transplant. These receptors came from a human patient who received an intestinal transplant, so some T cells may come from the graft donor.

The chain links TRBV7-6 to TRBJ1-1, with a possible D match to TRBD1 (5 bases). This CDR3 comprises 13 residues. Trimming took 5 bases from V and 1 from J, leaving 8 bases between them. Germline CDR1 reads SGHVS; CDR2 reads FNYEAQ. DNA for the CDR3: TGTGCCAGCAGCCCGGACACGAACACTGAAGCTTTCTTT. It translates to CASSPDTNTEAFF.

The chain recombines TRBV7-2 with TRBJ1-5; D not resolved. CDR1 and CDR2 (germline): SGHTA, FQGNSA. This CDR3 spans 17 amino acids. Between the trimmed V and J ends, which lost 3 bases and 0 bases, there was a span of 15 bases. CDR3 coding DNA: TGTGCCAGCAGCTTCGGGGATGGGATGTATAGCAATCAGCCCCAGCATTTT. It codes for CASSFGDGMYSNQPQHF.

In this sample, this clone turned up once. The chain combines TRBV28 with TRBJ1-4, with D possibly matching TRBD1 (5 bases). This CDR3 is built from 14 residues. Germline V gene data show CDR1 as MDHEN and CDR2 as SYDVKM. The V gene lost 11 bases and the J gene lost 8 bases, with 21 bases spanning the gap. CDR3 in DNA: TGTGCCGTAATGGGGGTCAGGGAGGACGAAAAACTGTTTTTT. It is translated as CAVMGVREDEKLFF.

There are a few counts of this clone. The chain carries TRBV28 and TRBJ1-5; D is unclear. The CDR3 totals 13 residues. Per germline, CDR1 MDHEN and CDR2 SYDVKM. The V and J ends lost 3 bases and 2 bases respectively, with 5 bases between them. The CDR3 here is CASSFGGNQPQHF. CDR3 nucleotides: TGTGCCAGCAGTTTTGGGGGCAATCAGCCCCAGCATTTT.

The rearrangement joins TRBV6-6 to TRBJ2-1, with a tentative D call TRBD1 (7 bases). Germline V CDR1 and CDR2: MNHNY, SVGAGI (reference sequence). The CDR3 consists of 16 residues. V gave up 0 bases and J gave up 7 bases, with 16 bases separating them. CDR3 nucleotides: TGTGCCAGCAGTTACTCTGGGCAGGGGGGCAGGAATGAGCAGTTCTTC. It translates to CASSYSGQGGRNEQFF.

This chain joins TRBV30 and TRBJ2-1, with a tentative D call TRBD2 (5 bases). The ends were cut back, 2 bases at V and 7 bases at J, with 9 bases in the middle. The CDR3 has 12 amino acids. Germline CDR1 GTSNPN, CDR2 SVGIG (reference sequence). This CDR3 is CAWSSLVNEQFF. DNA of the CDR3: TGTGCCTGGAGTTCACTAGTGAATGAGCAGTTCTTC.

The chain uses TRBV5-8 and TRBJ2-5, with D perhaps TRBD2 (5 bases). V dropped 0 bases and J dropped 2 bases, with 11 bases sitting between them. The germline gives CDR1 SGHTS, CDR2 YDEGEE. The CDR3 is 15 residues long. The chain's CDR3 is CASSLGGQVQETQYF. CDR3 bases: TGTGCCAGCAGCTTGGGCGGGCAGGTACAAGAGACCCAGTACTTC.

J is TRBJ2-2 and V is TRBV5-5, with 9 bases fitting TRBD2. The CDR3 consists of 15 residues. Germline loops: CDR1 SGHKS, CDR2 YYEKEE (reference sequence). V gave up 1 base and J gave up 6 bases; unmatched junction bases: 4. CDR3: CASSLLAGVSGELFF. Here the CDR3 DNA reads TGTGCCAGCAGCTTGTTAGCGGGGGTTTCCGGGGAGCTGTTTTTT. Supplemented by reference TRBV5-5 and TRBJ2-2, the full variable domain reads DAGVTQSPTHLIKTRGQQVTLRCSPISGHKSVSWYQQVLGQGPQFIFQYYEKEERGRGNFPDRFSARQFPNYSSELNVNALLLGDSALYLCASSLLAGVSGELFFGEGSRLTVL.

The rearrangement links TRBV27 to TRBJ2-6, with a tentative D call TRBD2 (5 bases). Germline CDR1 is MNHEY and CDR2 is SMNVEV (reference sequence). V was cut by 8 bases and J by 0 bases, with 26 bases left in between. The CDR3 contains 20 residues. The CDR3 DNA reads as TGTGCCAGCGCCGATTTCATGGACTCCTGGGAAGTCTCTGGGGCCAACGTCCTGACTTTC. Translated: CASADFMDSWEVSGANVLTF.

The chain uses TRBV15 and TRBJ2-1; 7 nucleotides align to TRBD1. The CDR3 is 14 amino acids. V shed 3 bases and J 5 bases; nucleotides not matched to a gene: 4. CDR1 and CDR2 (germline): LNHNV, YYDKDF (reference sequence). CDR3 DNA: TGTGCCACCAGCAGGACGGGACAGAACAATGAGCAGTTCTTC. The encoded protein is CATSRTGQNNEQFF. The variable domain in full, completed from reference TRBV15 and TRBJ2-1, reads DAMVIQNPRYQVTQFGKPVTLSCSQTLNHNVMYWYQQKSSQAPKLLFHYYDKDFNNEADTPDNFQSRRPNTSFCFLDIRSPGLGDTAMYLCATSRTGQNNEQFFGPGTRLTVL.

This sequence joins TRBV5-4 and TRBJ1-6; D gene unclear. The length of the CDR3 is 16 residues. From germline, CDR1 is SGHNT and CDR2 YYREEE (reference sequence). The V end was cut by 1 base, the J end by 7 bases, with 15 bases between. For the CDR3, the DNA is TGTGCCAGCAGCTTGTGGGAGAATGGGTACAATTCACCCCTCCACTTT. Protein product: CASSLWENGYNSPLHF.

This clone appeared a single time. The chain uses TRBV4-2 and TRBJ2-7; TRBD2 aligns across 9 bases. The germline gives CDR1 LGHNA, CDR2 YNFKEQ. V shed 0 bases, J shed 0 bases, and the junction held 0 bases outside the gene matches. CDR3 length equals 15 residues. As DNA, the CDR3 is TGTGCCAGCAGCCAAGAGCGGGGGGGCTCCTACGAGCAGTACTTC. Residues: CASSQERGGSYEQYF.

This rearrangement joins TRBV2 to TRBJ2-7; TRBD1 agrees at 10 bases. This CDR3 is built from 14 residues. With 5 bases clipped from V and 4 bases from J, the junction kept 5 bases outside the gene matches. Germline V gene sequence: CDR1 SNHLY, CDR2 FYNNEI. In nucleotides, the CDR3 is TGTGCCAGCAGTTCCGACAGGGGGCAATACGAGCAGTACTTC. Its translation: CASSSDRGQYEQYF.